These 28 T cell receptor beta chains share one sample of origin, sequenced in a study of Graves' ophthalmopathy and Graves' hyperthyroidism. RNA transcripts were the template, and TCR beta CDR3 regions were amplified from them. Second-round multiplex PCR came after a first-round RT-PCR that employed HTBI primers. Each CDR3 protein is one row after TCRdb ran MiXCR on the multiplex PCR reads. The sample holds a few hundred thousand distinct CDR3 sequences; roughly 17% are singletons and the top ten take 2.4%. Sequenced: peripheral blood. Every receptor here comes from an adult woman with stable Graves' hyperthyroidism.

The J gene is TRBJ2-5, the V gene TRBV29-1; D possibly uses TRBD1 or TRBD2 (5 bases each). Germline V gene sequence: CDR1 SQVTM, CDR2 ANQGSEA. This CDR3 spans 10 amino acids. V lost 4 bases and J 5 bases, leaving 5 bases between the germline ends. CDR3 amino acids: CSVGDETQYF. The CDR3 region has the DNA TGCAGCGTTGGGGACGAGACCCAGTACTTC.

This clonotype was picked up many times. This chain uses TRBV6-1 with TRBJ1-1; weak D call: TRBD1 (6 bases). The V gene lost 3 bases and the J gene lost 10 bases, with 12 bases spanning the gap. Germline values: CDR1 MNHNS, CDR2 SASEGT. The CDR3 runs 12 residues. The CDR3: CASSERQARAFF. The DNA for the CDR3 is TGTGCCAGCAGTGAGAGACAGGCGCGAGCTTTCTTT.

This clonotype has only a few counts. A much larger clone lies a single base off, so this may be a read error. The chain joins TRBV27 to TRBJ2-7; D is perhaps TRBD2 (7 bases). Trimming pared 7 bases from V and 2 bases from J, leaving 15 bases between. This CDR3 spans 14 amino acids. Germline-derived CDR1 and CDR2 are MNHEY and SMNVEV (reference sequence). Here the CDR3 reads CASNRGAGTYEQYF. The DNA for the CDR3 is TGTGCCAGCAACCGGGGGGCAGGAACCTACGAGCAGTACTTC.

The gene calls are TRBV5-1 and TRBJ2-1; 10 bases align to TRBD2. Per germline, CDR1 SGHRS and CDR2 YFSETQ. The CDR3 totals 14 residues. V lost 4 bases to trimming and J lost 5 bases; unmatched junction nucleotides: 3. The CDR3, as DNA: TGCGCCAGCAGCCCGGGACTAGCGAACAATGAGCAGTTCTTC. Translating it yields CASSPGLANNEQFF.

The DNA for the CDR3 is TGCGCCAGCAGCCAAGATAGGATTTCGAACACTGAAGCTTTCTTT. Its protein is CASSQDRISNTEAFF. The V gene is TRBV4-3, the J gene TRBJ1-1, with D unresolved. The CDR3 consists of 15 residues. CDR1 and CDR2 (germline): LGHNA, YSLEER. The V end lost 0 bases, the J end lost 1 base, and 9 bases lay between the germline ends.

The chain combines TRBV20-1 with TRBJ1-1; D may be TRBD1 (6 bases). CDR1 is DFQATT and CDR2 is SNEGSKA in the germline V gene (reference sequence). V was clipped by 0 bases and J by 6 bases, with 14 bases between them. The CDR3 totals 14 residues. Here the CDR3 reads CSARDSSGAPEAFF. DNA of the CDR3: TGCAGTGCTAGAGATTCCTCGGGGGCCCCTGAAGCTTTCTTT.

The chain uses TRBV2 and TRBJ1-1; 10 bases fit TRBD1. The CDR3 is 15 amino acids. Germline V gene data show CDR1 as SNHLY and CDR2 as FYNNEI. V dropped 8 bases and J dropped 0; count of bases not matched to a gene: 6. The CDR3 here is CASWSGTGVNTEAFF. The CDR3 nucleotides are TGTGCCAGCTGGAGTGGGACAGGGGTGAACACTGAAGCTTTCTTT.

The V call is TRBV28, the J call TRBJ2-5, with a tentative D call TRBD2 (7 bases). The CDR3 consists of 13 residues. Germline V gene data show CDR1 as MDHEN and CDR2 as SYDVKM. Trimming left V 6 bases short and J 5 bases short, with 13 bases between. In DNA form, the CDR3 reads TGTGCCAGCAGACGAGGGGGGGTGGAGACCCAGTACTTC. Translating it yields CASRRGGVETQYF.

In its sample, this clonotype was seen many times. CDR3 in amino acids: CASSTPAGGGWDYEQYF. CDR3 DNA sequence: TGTGCCAGCAGCACCCCCGCCGGGGGCGGGTGGGATTACGAGCAGTACTTC. The chain has TRBV11-2 and TRBJ2-7; D is possibly TRBD1 or TRBD2 (6 bases each). The V gene's germline CDR1 is SGHAT and CDR2 FQNNGV. V gave up 5 bases and J gave up 4 bases, with 24 bases separating them. The CDR3 runs 17 residues.

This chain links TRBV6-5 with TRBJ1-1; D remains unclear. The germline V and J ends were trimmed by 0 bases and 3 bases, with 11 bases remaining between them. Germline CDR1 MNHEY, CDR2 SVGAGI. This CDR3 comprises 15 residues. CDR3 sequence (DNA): TGTGCCAGCAGTTACTCCCGTACTGGGGACACTGAAGCTTTCTTT. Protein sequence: CASSYSRTGDTEAFF.

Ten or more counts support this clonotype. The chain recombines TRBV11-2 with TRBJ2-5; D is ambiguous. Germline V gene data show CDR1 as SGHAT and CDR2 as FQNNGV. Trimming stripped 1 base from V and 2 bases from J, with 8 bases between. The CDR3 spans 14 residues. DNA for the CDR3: TGTGCCAGCAGCTTAGTTGGTAGTCAAGAGACCCAGTACTTC. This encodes CASSLVGSQETQYF.

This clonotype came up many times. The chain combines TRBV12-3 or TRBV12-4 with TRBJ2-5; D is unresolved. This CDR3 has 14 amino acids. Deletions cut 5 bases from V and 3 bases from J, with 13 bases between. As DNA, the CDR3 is TGTGCCAGCAGTCCTATCGTAGTGGAAGAGACCCAGTACTTC. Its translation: CASSPIVVEETQYF.

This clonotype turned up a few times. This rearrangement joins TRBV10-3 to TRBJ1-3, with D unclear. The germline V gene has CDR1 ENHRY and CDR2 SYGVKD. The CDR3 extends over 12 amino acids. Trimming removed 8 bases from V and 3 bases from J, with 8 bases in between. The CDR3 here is CAIAEDGNTIYF. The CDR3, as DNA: TGTGCCATCGCCGAGGATGGAAACACCATATATTTT.

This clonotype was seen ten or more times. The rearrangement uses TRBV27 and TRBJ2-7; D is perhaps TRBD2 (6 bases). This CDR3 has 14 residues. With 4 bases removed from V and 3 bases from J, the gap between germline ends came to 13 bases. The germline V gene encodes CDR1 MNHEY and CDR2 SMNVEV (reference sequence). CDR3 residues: CASSSMMGGYEQYF. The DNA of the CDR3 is TGTGCCAGCAGTTCCATGATGGGGGGCTACGAGCAGTACTTC.

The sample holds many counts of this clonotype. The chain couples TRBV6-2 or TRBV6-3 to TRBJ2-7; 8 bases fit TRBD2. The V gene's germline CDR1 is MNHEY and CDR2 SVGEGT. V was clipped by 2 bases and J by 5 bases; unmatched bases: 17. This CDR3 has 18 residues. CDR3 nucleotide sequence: TGTGCCAGCAGTTACGGTCGAGGACTAACGGGAGGGCGCCACGAGCAGTACTTC. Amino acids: CASSYGRGLTGGRHEQYF.

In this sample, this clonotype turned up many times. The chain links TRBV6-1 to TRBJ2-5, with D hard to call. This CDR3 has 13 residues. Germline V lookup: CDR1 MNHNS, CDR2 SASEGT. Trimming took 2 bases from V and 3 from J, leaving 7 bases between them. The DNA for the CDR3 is TGTGCCAGCAGTGAACATGGGGAAGAGACCCAGTACTTC. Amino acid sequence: CASSEHGEETQYF.

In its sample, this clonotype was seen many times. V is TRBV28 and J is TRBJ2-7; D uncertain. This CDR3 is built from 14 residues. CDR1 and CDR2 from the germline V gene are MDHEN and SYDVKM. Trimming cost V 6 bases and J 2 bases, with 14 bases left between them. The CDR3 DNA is TGTGCCAGCAGGCCAACACCAACCACCTACGAGCAGTACTTC. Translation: CASRPTPTTYEQYF.

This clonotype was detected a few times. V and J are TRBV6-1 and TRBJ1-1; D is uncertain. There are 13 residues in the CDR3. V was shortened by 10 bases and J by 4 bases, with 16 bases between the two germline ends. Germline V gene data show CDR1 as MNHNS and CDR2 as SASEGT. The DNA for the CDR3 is TGTGCCACTAGGAGGGTCGTCGGCACTGAAGCTTTCTTT. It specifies CATRRVVGTEAFF.

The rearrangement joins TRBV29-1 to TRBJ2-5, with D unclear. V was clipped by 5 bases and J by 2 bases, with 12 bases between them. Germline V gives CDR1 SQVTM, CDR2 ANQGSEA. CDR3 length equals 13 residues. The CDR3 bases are TGCAGCGTTTTGGTAGCAGGTCAAGAGACCCAGTACTTC. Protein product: CSVLVAGQETQYF.

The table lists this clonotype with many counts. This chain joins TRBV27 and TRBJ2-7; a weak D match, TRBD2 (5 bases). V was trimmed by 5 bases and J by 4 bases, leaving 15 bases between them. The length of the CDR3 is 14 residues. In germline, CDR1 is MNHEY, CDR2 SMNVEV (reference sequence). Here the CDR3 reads CASSQGRERYEQYF. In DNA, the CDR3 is TGTGCCAGCAGTCAAGGACGGGAAAGATACGAGCAGTACTTC.

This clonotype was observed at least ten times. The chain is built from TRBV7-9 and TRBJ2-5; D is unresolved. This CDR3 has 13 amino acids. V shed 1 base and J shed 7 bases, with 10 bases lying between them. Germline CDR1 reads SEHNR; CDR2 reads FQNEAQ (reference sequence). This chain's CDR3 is CASSLVPGGTQYF. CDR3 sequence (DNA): TGTGCCAGCAGCTTAGTTCCGGGTGGGACCCAGTACTTC.

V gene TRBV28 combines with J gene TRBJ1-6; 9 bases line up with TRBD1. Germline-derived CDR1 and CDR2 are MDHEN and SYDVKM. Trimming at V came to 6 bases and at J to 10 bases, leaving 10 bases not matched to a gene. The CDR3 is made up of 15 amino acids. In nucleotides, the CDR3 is TGTGCCAGCAGCTCCCTGGGACAGGGCCGATCACCCCTCCACTTT. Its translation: CASSSLGQGRSPLHF.

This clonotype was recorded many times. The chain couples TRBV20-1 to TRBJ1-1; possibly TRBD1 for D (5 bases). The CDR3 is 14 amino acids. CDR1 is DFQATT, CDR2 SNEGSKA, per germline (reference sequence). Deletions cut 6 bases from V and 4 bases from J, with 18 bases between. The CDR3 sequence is CSAPETDWGTEAFF. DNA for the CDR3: TGCAGTGCACCGGAGACAGATTGGGGCACTGAAGCTTTCTTT.

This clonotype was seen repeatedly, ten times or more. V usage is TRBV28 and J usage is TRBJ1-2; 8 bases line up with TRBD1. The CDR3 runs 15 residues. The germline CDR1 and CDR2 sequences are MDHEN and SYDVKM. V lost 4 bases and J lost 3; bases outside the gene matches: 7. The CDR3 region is CASSSSDRADYGYTF. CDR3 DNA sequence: TGTGCCAGCAGTTCCTCGGACAGGGCGGACTATGGCTACACCTTC.

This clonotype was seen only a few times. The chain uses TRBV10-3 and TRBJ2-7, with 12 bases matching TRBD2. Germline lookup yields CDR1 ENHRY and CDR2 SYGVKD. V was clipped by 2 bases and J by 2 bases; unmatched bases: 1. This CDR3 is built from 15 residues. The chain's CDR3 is CAISEGLAGTYEQYF. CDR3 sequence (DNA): TGTGCCATCAGTGAGGGACTAGCGGGGACCTACGAGCAGTACTTC.

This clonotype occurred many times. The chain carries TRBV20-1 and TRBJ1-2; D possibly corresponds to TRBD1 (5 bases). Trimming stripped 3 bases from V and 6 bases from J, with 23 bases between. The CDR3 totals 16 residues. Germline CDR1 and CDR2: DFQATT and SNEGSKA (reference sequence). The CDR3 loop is CSASQGITPFEHGYTF. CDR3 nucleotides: TGCAGTGCTAGTCAGGGTATTACCCCATTTGAGCATGGCTACACCTTC.

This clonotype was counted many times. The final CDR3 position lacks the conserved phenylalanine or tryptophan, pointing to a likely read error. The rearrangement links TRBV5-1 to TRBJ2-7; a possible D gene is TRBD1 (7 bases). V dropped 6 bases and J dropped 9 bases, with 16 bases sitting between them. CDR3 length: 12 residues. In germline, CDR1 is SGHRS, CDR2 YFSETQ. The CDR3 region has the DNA TGCGCCAGCAACGACCAGGGGGGAGGGCAGTACCTC. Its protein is CASNDQGGGQYL.

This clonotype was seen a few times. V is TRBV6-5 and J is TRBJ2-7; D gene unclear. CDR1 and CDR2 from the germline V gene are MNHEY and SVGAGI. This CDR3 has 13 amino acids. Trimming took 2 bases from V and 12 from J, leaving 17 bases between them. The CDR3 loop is CASSYGNVGFRYF. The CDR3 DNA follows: TGTGCCAGCAGTTACGGGAACGTTGGGTTTCGGTACTTC.